This TCR beta chain was profiled in a study of cytomegalovirus exposure and HLA in healthy donors. Study-wide points: According to reports, the classifier identified cytomegalovirus status with high specificity and sensitivity.

The germline V gene encodes CDR1 MNHEY and CDR2 SVGAGI. Trimming removed 7 bases from V and 5 bases from J; junction bases left unmatched: 10. The CDR3 covers 15 residues. This clone was counted once. The target antigen is unknown. PCR involved 60 Vbeta and 13 Jbeta primers. Libraries were prepared by immunoSEQ multiplex PCR; TCRdb keeps only in-frame clonotypes and omits some of them. The data contain about 140,000 clones, 82% of them singletons. The sequencing sample was made of PBMCs. The receptor comes from a man aged 25-40 years in good health and CMV-seropositive. The chain recombines TRBV6-5 with TRBJ2-2; 7 bases agree with TRBD1. Here the CDR3 reads CASTSTGSETGELFF. DNA of the CDR3: TGTGCCAGCACTTCGACAGGGTCGGAAACCGGGGAGCTGTTTTTT.